This T cell receptor (beta chain) was identified during a study of cytomegalovirus exposure and HLA in healthy donors. Study information: From donors who were HLA-typed, an early data release held approximately 91 million unique TCRs. General study results and limits: Excluded: some indistinguishable V segments such as TRBV6-2 and TRBV6-3. Trimming of TCR beta V- and J-genes showed a link, identified in a later analysis, to a missense DCLRE1C variant. TCR association rates varied by HLA locus in a later analysis, with DRB1 highest and HLA-C lowest.

It was with 60 Vbeta and 13 Jbeta primers that the PCR ran. The repertoire was sequenced with immunoSEQ multiplex PCR; TCRdb's copy has only in-frame clones and lacks some. The sample carries roughly 110,000 clones, approximately 85% recorded once. Germline V gene sequence: CDR1 SGHRS, CDR2 YFSETQ. This CDR3 region has 16 residues. J gave up 4 bases and V 4 bases, and 8 bases lay outside the gene matches. As to this clone: What it binds is unknown.

This TCR was recovered from a man aged 50 or older in good health and CMV-seronegative. The V and J genes are TRBV5-1 and TRBJ2-2, with 9 bases lining up with TRBD1. The sample was PBMCs. The CDR3 DNA follows: TGCGCCAGCAGCCCTTGGACAGGGGAGACCACCGGGGAGCTGTTTTTT. It specifies CASSPWTGETTGELFF.